A single T cell receptor beta chain is shown here with its context. MiXCR, run by TCRdb on the 5' RACE reads, gives a single entry per CDR3 protein. Found here are 1.5 million to 2 million distinct CDR3 sequences, around 33% of them singletons; the top ten hold about 0.27%. The sample is drawn from a study of identical twins. The CDR3 totals 12 residues. Sample: cord blood. The clonotype originates from a newborn girl in good health. The chain recombines TRBV21-1 with TRBJ2-7; the D segment call TRBD1 is taken from the table without a DNA check. TRBV21-1 is annotated as a pseudogene. CDR3 DNA sequence: TGTGCCAGCAGCACCCGGTGGCTTGAGCAGTACTTC. This encodes CASSTRWLEQYF.